One T cell receptor beta chain is described in this entry. The antigen it binds to is not known. None of the participants had acute infectious disease, and every participant was in good physical condition. Biomarkers including neurofilament, amyloid-beta and tau were used to confirm neurodegeneration in the patients. Live CSF cells for droplet-based sequencing were sorted with a live/dead marker. CSF was obtained by lumbar puncture, and immune cells were pelleted by centrifugation at 300g. Each CSF sample was examined for red blood cells, and any sample with blood contamination was excluded. CSF cells were cryopreserved in freezing medium, frozen at -80 degrees C overnight, and then transferred to liquid nitrogen for storage. Before analysis, CSF samples had been stored for less than six months. This sample is part of a study of CD8 T cells in cerebrospinal fluid in Alzheimer's disease (dated by TCRdb to the early 2020s). Regarding the study in general: The study assessed CSF T cell clonal expansion with two single-cell approaches: plate-based nested PCR sequencing and droplet-based sequencing. The study tested whether clonally expanded T cells were present in cerebrospinal fluid from healthy elderly individuals and from patients with neurodegenerative disease. The droplet-based CSF analysis comparing patients with controls included some ten healthy controls (fewer than 11,000 cells) and some ten patients with MCI or Alzheimer's disease (about 9,900 cells). A total of 20 to 25 samples were covered by the CSF gene-expression analysis, in which Parkinson's disease patients were included. Study-level results and caveats: The authors warned that finding EBV-specific TCRs in CSF does not prove a causal connection between EBV and Alzheimer's disease. The EBV-specific clones were neither the most highly expanded clones nor enriched among patients. In pooled data, a highly expanded clone (at least 3% of TCRs) was found in 1 of 10 healthy subjects versus 4 of 6 Alzheimer's patients. The overall clonality comparison included only samples with detectable clones (roughly eleven healthy, 5 MCI, 5 AD, 6 PD). Compared with controls, patients with MCI or Alzheimer's disease had a higher percentage of their CSF TCRs made up by the single largest clone.

Counted from cysteine to phenylalanine, this CDR3 has 14 amino acids. The protein alone is recorded here. Per the germline V gene (reference sequence), GTSNPN is the CDR1 and SVGIG is the CDR2. Library creation used 10x single-cell sequencing. Profiling of CSF cells was done with 10X Genomics single-cell V(D)J and 5' gene-expression libraries. An Illumina NextSeq550 was used to sequence CSF single-cell TCR libraries. Turning to the authors' computational methods: After V(D)J reads were mapped to the vdj-GRCh38 alts ensemble 2.0.0 reference, the Cell Ranger vdj pipeline was used to analyse the reads. Cell barcodes sharing the same set of productive CDR3 nucleotide sequences were defined as clonotypes. To connect clonality with transcriptional profiles, clonotype information was added to the gene-expression metadata in Seurat v3.0. CSF cells with more than 1,800 genes, more than 7,500 UMIs or more than 10% mitochondrial reads were excluded. CDR3-beta sequences were compared against VDJdb to identify TCRs with known antigen specificity. The network analysis of clone sharing was performed with the R package qgraph and was limited to TCRs that had complete alpha and beta chains. Each CDR3 protein sequence appears as one entry after TCRdb reprocessed the reads, and no DNA is included. The V and J calls shown here were made by TCRdb, not taken from the authors' results. The record for this sample contains some 1,500 distinct CDR3 sequences. The ten biggest clones cover just under 20% of the sample.

The receptor's source is a human donor with mild cognitive impairment. What was sequenced was cerebrospinal fluid. Rearrangement joined TRBV30 to TRBJ2-3; the D call from TCRdb, TRBD2, cannot be confirmed without DNA. The CDR3 reads as follows: CATHQRDLTDTQYF.